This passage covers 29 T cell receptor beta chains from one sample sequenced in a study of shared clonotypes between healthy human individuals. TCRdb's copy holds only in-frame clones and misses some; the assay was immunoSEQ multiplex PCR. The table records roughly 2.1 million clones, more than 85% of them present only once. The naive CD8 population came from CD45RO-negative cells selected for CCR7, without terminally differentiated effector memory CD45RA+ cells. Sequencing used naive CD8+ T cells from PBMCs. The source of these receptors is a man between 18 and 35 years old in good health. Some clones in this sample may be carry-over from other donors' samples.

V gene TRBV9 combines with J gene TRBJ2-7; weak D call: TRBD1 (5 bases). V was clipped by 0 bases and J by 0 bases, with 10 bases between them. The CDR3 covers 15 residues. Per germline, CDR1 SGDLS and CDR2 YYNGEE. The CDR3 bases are TGTGCCAGCAGCGTAGCACAGGCCGGCTCCTACGAGCAGTACTTC. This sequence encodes CASSVAQAGSYEQYF.

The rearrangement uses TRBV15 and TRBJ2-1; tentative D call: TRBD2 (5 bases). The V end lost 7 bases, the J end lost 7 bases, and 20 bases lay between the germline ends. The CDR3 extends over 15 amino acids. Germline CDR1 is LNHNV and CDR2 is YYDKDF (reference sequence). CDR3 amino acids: CATNVGLAGGNEQFF. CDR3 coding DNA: TGTGCCACCAACGTAGGGCTAGCAGGTGGAAATGAGCAGTTCTTC. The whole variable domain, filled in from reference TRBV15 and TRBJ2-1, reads DAMVIQNPRYQVTQFGKPVTLSCSQTLNHNVMYWYQQKSSQAPKLLFHYYDKDFNNEADTPDNFQSRRPNTSFCFLDIRSPGLGDTAMYLCATNVGLAGGNEQFFGPGTRLTVL.

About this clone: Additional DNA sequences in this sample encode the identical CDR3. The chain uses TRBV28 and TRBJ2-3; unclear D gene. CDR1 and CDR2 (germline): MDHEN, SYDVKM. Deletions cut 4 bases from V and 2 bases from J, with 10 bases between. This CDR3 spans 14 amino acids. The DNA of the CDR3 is TGTGCCAGCAGTTCCAGAGCATACACAGATACGCAGTATTTT. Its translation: CASSSRAYTDTQYF.

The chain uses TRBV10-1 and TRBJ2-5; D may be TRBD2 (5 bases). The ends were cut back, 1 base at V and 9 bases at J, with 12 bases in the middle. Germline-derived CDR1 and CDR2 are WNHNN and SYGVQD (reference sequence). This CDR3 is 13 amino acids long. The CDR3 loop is CASSEWPVEAQYF. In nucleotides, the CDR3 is TGCGCCAGCAGTGAGTGGCCGGTGGAGGCCCAGTACTTC.

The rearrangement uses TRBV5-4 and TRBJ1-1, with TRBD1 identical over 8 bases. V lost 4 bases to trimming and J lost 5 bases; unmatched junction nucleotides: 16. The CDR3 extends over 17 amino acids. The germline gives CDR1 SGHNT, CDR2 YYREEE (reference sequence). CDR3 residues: CASSLRTLSGGWTEAFF. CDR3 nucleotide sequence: TGTGCCAGCAGCCTTAGGACACTATCAGGGGGCTGGACTGAAGCTTTCTTT.

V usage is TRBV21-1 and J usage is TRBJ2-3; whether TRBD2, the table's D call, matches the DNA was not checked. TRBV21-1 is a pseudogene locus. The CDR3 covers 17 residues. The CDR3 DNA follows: TGTGCCAGCAGCATCGCGCCCTTCGGACTTATTACAGATACGCAGTATTTT. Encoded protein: CASSIAPFGLITDTQYF.

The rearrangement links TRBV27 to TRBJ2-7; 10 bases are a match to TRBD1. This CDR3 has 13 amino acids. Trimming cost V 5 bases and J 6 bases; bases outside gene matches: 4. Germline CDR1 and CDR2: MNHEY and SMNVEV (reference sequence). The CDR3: CASSATGGSEQYF. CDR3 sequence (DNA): TGTGCCAGCAGTGCGACAGGGGGCTCCGAGCAGTACTTC.

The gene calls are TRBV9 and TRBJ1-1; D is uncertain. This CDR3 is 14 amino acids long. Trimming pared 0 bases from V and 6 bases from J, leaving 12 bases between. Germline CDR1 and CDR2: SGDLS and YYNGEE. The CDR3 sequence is CASSVDLGASEAFF. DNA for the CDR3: TGTGCCAGCAGCGTAGATCTTGGCGCCTCTGAAGCTTTCTTT. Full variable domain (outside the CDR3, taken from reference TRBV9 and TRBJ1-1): DSGVTQTPKHLITATGQRVTLRCSPRSGDLSVYWYQQSLDQGLQFLIQYYNGEERAKGNILERFSAQQFPDLHSELNLSSLELGDSALYFCASSVDLGASEAFFGQGTRLTVV.

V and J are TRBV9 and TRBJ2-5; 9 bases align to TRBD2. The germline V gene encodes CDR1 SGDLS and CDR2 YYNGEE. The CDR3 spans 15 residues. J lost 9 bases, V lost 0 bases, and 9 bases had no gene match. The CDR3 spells CASSVDTSGPRAQYF. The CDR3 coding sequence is TGTGCCAGCAGCGTAGATACTAGCGGGCCGCGGGCCCAGTACTTC.

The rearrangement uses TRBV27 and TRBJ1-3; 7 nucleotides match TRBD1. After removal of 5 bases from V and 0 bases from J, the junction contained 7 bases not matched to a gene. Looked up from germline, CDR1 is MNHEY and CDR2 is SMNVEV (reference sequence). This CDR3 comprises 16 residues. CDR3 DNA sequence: TGTGCCAGCAGTCGTTTCAGGGGGAGCTCTGGAAACACCATATATTTT. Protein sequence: CASSRFRGSSGNTIYF.

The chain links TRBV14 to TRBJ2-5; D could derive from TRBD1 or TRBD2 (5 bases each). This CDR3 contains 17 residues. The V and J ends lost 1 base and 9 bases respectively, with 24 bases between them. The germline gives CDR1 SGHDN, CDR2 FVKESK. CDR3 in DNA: TGTGCCAGCAGCCAAGGCGACTTGTATTGGGGACGACCTTCCCAGTACTTC. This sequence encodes CASSQGDLYWGRPSQYF.

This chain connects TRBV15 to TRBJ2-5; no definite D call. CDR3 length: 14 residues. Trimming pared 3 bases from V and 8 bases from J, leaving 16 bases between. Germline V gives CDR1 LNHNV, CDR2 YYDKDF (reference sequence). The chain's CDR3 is CATSSGDAQVTQYF. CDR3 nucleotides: TGTGCCACCAGCAGTGGTGACGCCCAGGTTACCCAGTACTTC. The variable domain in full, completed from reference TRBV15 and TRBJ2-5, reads DAMVIQNPRYQVTQFGKPVTLSCSQTLNHNVMYWYQQKSSQAPKLLFHYYDKDFNNEADTPDNFQSRRPNTSFCFLDIRSPGLGDTAMYLCATSSGDAQVTQYFGPGTRLLVL.

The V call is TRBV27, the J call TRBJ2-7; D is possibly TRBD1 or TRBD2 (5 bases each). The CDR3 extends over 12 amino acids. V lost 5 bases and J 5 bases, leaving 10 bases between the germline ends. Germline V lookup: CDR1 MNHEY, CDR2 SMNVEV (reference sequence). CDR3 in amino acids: CASSQGRHEQYF. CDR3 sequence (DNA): TGTGCCAGCAGTCAGGGACGGCACGAGCAGTACTTC.

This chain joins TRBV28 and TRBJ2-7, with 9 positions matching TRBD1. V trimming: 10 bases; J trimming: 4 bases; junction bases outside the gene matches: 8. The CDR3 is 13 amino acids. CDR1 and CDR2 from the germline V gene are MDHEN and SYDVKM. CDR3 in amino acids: CAIRTGGAYEQYF. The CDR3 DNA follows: TGTGCCATCAGAACAGGGGGCGCGTACGAGCAGTACTTC.

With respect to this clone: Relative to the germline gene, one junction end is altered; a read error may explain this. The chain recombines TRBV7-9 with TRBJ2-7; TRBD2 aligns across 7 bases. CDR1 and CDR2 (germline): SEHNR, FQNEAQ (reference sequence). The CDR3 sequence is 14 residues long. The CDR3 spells CASSGKQGLGEQYF. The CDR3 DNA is TGTGCTAGCAGCGGGAAGCAAGGGTTGGGTGAGCAGTACTTC.

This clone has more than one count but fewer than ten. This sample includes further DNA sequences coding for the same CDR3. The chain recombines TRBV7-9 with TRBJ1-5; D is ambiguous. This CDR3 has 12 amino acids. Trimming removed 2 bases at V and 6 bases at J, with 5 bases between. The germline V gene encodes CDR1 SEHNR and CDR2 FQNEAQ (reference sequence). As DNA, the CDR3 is TGTGCCAGCAGCTTATTTGGTCAGCCCCAGCATTTT. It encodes CASSLFGQPQHF.

The CDR3 DNA reads as TGTGCCAGCAGTGCGCTAGGTAATGAGCAGTTCTTC. Protein: CASSALGNEQFF. This chain joins TRBV6-5 and TRBJ2-1; no clear D gene. Trimming shortened V by 5 bases and J by 7 bases, and 9 bases separated the two germline ends. CDR1 and CDR2 (germline): MNHEY, SVGAGI. This CDR3 has 12 amino acids.

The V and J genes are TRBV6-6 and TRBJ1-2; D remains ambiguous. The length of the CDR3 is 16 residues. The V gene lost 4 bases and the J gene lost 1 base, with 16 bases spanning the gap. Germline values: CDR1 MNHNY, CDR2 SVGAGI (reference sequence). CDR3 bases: TGTGCCAGCAGTTTATCCCAACCACTCGGTAACTATGGCTACACCTTC. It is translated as CASSLSQPLGNYGYTF.

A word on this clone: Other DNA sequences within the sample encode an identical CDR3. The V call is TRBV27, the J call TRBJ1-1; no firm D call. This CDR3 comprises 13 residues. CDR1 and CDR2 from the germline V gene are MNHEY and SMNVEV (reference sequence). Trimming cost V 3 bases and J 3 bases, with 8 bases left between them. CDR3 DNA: TGTGCCAGCAGTTTTGGAGGGTACACTGAAGCTTTCTTT. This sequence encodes CASSFGGYTEAFF.

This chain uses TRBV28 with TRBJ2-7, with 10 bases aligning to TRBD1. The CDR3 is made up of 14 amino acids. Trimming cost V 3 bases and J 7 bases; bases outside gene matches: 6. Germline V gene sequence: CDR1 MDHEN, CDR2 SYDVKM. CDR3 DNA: TGTGCCAGCAGTTTGACAGGGGGCACGGGGGAGCAGTACTTC. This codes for CASSLTGGTGEQYF.

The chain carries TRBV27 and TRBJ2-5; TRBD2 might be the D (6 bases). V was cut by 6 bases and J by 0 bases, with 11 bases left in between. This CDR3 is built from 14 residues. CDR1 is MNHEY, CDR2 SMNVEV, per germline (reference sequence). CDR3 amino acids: CASSLEGNQETQYF. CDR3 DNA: TGTGCCAGCAGCCTGGAGGGGAACCAAGAGACCCAGTACTTC.

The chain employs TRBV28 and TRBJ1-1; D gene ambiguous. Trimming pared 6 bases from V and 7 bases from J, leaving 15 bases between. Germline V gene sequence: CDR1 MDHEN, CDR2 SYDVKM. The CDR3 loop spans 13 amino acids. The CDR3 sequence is CASSPTTRIEAFF. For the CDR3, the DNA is TGTGCCAGCAGCCCAACGACGCGTATTGAAGCTTTCTTT.

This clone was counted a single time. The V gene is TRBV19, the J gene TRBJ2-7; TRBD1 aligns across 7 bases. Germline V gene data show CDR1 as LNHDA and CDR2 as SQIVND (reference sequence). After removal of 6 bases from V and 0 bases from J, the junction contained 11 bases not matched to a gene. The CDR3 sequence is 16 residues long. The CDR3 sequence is CASSPRRDSPSYEQYF. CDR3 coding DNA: TGTGCCAGTAGCCCGAGAAGGGACAGCCCCTCCTACGAGCAGTACTTC. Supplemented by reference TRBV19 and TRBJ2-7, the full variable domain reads DGGITQSPKYLFRKEGQNVTLSCEQNLNHDAMYWYRQDPGQGLRLIYYSQIVNDFQKGDIAEGYSVSREKKESFPLTVTSAQKNPTAFYLCASSPRRDSPSYEQYFGPGTRLTVT.

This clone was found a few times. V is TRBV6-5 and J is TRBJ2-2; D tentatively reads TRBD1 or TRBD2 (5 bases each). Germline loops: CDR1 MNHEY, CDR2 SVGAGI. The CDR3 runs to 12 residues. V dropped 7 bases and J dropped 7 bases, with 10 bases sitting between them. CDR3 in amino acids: CASTGTGGELFF. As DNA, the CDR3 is TGTGCCAGCACCGGGACGGGCGGGGAGCTGTTTTTT.

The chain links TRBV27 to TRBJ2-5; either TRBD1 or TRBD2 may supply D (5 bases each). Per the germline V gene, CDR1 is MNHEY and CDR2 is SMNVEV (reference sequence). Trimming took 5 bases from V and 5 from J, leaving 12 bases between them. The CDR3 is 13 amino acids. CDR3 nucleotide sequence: TGTGCCAGCAGTACCCGGGGACCGGAGACCCAGTACTTC. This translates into CASSTRGPETQYF.

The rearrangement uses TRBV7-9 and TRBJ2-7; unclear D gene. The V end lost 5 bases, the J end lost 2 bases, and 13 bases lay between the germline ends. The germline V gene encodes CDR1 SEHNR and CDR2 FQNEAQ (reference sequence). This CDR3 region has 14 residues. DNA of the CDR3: TGTGCCAGCAGCCTCCCCGGCTTTCCCTACGAGCAGTACTTC. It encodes CASSLPGFPYEQYF.

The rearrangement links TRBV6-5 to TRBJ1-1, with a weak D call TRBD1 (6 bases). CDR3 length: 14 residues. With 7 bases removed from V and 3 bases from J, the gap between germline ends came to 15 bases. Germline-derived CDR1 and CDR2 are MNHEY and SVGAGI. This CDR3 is CASKQQGVYTEAFF. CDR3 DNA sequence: TGTGCCAGCAAACAACAGGGAGTCTACACTGAAGCTTTCTTT.

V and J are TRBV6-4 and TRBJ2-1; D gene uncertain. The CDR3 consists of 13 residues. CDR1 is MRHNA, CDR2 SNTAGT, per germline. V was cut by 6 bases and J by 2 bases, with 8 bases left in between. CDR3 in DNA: TGTGCCAGCAGCAAACAACCCTACAATGAGCAGTTCTTC. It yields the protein CASSKQPYNEQFF.

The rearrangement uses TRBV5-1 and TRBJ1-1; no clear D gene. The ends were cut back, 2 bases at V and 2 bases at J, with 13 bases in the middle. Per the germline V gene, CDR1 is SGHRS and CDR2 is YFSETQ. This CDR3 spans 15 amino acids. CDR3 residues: CASSFELGFNTEAFF. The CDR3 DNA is TGCGCCAGCAGCTTTGAACTAGGTTTCAACACTGAAGCTTTCTTT.